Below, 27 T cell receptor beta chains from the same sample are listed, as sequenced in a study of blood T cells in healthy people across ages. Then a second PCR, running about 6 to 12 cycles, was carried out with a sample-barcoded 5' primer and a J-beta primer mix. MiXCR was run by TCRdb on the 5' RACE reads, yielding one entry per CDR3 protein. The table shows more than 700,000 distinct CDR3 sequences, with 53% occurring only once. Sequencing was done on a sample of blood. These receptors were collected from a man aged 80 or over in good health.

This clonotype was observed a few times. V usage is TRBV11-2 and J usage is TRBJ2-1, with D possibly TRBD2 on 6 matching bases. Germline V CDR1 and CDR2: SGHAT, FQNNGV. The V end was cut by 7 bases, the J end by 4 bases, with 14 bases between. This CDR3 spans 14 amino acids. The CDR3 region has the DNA TGTGCCAGCATCAAGGGACTGAGTTACAATGAGCAGTTCTTC. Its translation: CASIKGLSYNEQFF.

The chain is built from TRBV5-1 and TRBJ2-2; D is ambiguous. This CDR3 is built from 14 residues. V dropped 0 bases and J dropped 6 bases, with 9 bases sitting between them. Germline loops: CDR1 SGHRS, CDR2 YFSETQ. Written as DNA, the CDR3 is TGCGCCAGCAGCTTGGACCGGCCTGCCGGGGAGCTGTTTTTT. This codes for CASSLDRPAGELFF.

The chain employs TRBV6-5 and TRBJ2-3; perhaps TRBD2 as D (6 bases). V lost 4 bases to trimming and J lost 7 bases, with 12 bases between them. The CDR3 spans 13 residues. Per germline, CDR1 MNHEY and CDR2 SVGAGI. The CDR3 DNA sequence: TGTGCCAGCAGTTTACGGGAGAAGAATACGCAGTATTTT. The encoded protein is CASSLREKNTQYF.

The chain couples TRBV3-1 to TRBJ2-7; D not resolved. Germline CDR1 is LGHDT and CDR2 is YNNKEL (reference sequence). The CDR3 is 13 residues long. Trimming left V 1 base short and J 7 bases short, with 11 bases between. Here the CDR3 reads CASSQVGLREQYF. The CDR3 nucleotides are TGTGCCAGCAGCCAAGTTGGGCTCCGAGAGCAGTACTTC.

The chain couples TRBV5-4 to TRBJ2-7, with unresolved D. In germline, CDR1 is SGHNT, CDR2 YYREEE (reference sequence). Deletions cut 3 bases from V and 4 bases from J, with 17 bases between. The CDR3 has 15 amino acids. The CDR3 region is CASSSSHGAIYEQYF. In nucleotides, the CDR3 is TGTGCCAGCAGCTCGAGTCACGGAGCCATATACGAGCAGTACTTC.

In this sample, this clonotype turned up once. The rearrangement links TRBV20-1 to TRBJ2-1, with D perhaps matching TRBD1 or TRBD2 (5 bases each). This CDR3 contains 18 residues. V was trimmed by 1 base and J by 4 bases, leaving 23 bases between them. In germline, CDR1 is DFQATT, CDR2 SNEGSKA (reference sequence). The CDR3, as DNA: TGCAGTGCTAGAGCCCCCCTAGCATGGGACCGGGTTTACAATGAGCAGTTCTTC. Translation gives CSARAPLAWDRVYNEQFF.

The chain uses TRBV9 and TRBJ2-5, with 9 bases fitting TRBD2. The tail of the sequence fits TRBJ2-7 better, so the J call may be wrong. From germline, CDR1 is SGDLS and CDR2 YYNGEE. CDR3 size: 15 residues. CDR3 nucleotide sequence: TGTGCCAGCAGCGTAGGGTTTAGCGGGAGATACGAGCAGTACTTC. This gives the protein CASSVGFSGRYEQYF.

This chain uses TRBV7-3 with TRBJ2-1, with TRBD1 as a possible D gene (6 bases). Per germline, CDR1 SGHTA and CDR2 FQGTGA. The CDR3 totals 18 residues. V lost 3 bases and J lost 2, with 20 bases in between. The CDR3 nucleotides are TGTGCCAGCAGCTTGGACAGTTCGCTGGGTGCGACCTACAATGAGCAGTTCTTC. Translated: CASSLDSSLGATYNEQFF. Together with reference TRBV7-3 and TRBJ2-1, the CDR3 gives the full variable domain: GAGVSQTPSNKVTEKGKYVELRCDPISGHTALYWYRQSLGQGPEFLIYFQGTGAADDSGLPNDRFFAVRPEGSVSTLKIQRTERGDSAVYLCASSLDSSLGATYNEQFFGPGTRLTVL.

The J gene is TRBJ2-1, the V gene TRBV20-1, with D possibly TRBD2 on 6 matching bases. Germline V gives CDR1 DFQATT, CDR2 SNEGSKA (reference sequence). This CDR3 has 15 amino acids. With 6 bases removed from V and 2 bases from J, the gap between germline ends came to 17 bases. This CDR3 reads CSASSPGTPYNEQFF. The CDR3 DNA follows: TGCAGTGCCTCTTCCCCAGGGACTCCCTACAATGAGCAGTTCTTC.

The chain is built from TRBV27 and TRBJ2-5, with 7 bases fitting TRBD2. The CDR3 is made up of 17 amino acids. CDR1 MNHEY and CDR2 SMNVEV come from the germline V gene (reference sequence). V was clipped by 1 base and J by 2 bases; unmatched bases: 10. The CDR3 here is CASSLFGALAPQETQYF. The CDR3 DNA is TGTGCCAGCAGTTTATTCGGGGCACTAGCGCCTCAAGAGACCCAGTACTTC.

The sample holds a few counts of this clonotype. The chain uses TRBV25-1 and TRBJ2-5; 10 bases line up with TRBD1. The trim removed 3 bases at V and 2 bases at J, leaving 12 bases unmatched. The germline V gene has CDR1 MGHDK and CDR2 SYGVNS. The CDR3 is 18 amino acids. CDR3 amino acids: CASSDVGPGTGEQETQYF. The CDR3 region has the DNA TGTGCCAGCAGTGATGTTGGCCCTGGGACAGGGGAACAAGAGACCCAGTACTTC.

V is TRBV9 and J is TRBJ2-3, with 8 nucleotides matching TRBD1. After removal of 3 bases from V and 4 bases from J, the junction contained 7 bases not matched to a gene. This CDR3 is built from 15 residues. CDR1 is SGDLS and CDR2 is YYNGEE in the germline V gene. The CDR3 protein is CASSAQGASADTQYF. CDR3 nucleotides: TGTGCCAGCAGCGCCCAGGGGGCGAGCGCAGATACGCAGTATTTT.

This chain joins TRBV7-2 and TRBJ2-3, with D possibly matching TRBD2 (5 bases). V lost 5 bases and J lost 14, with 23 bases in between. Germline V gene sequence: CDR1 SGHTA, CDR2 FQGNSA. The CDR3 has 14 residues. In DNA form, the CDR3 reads TGTGCCAGCAGCCCCGGGATCCGGCACAGATACGCGTATTTT. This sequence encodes CASSPGIRHRYAYF.

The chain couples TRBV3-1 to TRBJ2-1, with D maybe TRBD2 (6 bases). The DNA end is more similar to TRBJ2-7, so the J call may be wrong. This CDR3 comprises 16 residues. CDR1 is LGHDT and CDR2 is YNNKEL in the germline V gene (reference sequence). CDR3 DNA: TGTGCCAGCAGCCAACTAGCACTAGCCTCCCCCTACGAGCAGTACGTC. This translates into CASSQLALASPYEQYV.

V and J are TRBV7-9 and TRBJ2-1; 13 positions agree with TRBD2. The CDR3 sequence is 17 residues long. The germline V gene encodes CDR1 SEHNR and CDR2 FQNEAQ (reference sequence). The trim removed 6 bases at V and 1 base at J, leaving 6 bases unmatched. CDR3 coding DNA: TGTGCCAGCAGGGAACTAGCGGGAGGGCGGTCCTACAATGAGCAGTTCTTC. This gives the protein CASRELAGGRSYNEQFF.

The CDR3 DNA reads as TGTGCCAGCTCACCACTGCCAGGCGGCGGGGCCAACGTCCTGACTTTC. This translates into CASSPLPGGGANVLTF. The rearrangement uses TRBV18 and TRBJ2-6, with D unresolved. Looked up from germline, CDR1 is KGHSH and CDR2 is LQKENI. The CDR3 covers 16 residues. Deletions cut 1 base from V and 4 bases from J, with 11 bases between.

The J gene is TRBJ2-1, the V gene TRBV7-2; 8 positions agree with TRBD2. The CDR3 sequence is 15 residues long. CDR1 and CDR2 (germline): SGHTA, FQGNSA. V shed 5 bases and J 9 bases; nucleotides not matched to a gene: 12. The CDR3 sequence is CASSVDGRALGEQFF. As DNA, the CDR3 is TGTGCCAGCAGCGTAGACGGGAGGGCCCTCGGTGAGCAGTTCTTC.

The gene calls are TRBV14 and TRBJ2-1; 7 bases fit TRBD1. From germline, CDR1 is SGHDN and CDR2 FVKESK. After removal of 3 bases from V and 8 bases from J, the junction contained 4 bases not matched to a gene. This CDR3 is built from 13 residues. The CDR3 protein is CASSQSTGDEQFF. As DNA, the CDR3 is TGTGCCAGCAGCCAGTCTACAGGGGATGAGCAGTTCTTC.

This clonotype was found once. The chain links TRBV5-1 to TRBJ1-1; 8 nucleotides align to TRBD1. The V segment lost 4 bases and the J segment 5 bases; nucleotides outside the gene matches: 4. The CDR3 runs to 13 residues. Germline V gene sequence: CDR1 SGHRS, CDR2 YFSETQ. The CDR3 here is CASSPRDRTEAFF. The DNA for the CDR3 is TGCGCCAGCAGCCCCCGGGACAGGACTGAAGCTTTCTTT.

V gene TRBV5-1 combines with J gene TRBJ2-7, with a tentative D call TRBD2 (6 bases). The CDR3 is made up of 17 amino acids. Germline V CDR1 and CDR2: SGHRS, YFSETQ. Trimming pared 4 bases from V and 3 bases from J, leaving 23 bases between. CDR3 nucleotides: TGCGCCAGCAGCCCCCAAAGGGTCCAGGGCGGGAACTACGAGCAGTACTTC. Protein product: CASSPQRVQGGNYEQYF. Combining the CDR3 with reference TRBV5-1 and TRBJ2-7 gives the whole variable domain KAGVTQTPRYLIKTRGQQVTLSCSPISGHRSVSWYQQTPGQGLQFLFEYFSETQRNKGNFPGRFSGRQFSNSRSEMNVSTLELGDSALYLCASSPQRVQGGNYEQYFGPGTRLTVT.

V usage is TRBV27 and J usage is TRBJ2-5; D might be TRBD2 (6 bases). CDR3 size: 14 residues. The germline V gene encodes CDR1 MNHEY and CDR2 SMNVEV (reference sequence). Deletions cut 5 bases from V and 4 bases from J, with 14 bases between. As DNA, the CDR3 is TGTGCCAGCAGTCCCGGGAGAAGAATAGAGACCCAGTACTTC. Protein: CASSPGRRIETQYF.

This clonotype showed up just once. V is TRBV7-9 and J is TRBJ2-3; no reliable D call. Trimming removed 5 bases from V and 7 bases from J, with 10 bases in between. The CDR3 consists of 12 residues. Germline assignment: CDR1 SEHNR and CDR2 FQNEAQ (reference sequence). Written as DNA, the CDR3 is TGTGCCAGCAGCCTCCCCCTCAATACGCAGTATTTT. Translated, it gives CASSLPLNTQYF.

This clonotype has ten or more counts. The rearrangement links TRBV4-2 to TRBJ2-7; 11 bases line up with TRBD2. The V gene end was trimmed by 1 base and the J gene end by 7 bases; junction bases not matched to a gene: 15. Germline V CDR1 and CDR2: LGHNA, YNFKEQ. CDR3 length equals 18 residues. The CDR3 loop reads CASSQGSSLLAGVEEQYF. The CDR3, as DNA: TGTGCCAGCAGCCAAGGATCGAGTTTACTAGCGGGAGTTGAAGAGCAGTACTTC.

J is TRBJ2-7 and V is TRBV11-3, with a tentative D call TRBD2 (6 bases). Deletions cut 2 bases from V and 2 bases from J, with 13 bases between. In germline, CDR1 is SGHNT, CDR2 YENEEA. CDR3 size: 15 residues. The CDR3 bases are TGTGCCAGCAGCTTACAGCTGGGAGGCGCCTACGAGCAGTACTTC. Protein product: CASSLQLGGAYEQYF.

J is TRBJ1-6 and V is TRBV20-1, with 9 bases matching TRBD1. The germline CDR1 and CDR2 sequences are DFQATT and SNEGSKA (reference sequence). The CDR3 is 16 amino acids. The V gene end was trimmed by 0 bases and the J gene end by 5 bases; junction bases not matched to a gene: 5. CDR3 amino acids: CSARDTGGTHNSPLHF. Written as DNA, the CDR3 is TGCAGTGCTAGAGATACAGGGGGCACACATAATTCACCCCTCCACTTT.

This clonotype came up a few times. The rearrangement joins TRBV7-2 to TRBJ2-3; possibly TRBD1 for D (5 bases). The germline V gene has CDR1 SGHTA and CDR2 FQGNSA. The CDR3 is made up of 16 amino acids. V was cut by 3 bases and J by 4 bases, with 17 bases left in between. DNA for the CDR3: TGTGCCAGCAGCTTTTTTCAGACAGTGAGCGCAGATACGCAGTATTTT. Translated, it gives CASSFFQTVSADTQYF.

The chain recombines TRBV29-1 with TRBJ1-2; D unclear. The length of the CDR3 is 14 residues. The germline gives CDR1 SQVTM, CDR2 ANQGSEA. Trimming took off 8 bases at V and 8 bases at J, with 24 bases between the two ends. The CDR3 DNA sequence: TGCAGCTCCTGGGAAGGCAGCGAGGGCAGGGGCTACACCTTC. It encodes CSSWEGSEGRGYTF.